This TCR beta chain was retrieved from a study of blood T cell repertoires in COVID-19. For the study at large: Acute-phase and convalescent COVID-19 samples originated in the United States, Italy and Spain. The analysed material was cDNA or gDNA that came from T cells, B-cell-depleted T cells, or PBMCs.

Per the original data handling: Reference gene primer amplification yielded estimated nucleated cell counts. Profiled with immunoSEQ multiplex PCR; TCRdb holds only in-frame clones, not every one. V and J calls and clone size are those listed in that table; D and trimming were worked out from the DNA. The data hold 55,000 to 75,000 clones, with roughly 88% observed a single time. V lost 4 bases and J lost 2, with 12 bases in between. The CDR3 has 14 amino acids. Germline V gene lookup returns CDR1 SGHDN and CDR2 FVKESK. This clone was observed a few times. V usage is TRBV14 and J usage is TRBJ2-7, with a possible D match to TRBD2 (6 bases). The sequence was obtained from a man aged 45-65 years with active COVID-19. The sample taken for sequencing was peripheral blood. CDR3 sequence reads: CASSLGGGAYEQYF. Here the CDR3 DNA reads TGTGCCAGCAGCCTGGGAGGCGGGGCCTACGAGCAGTACTTC.